This T cell receptor beta chain was recorded in a study of blood T cell repertoires in COVID-19. The CDR3 totals 15 residues. Trimming at V came to 3 bases and at J to 8 bases, leaving 9 bases not matched to a gene. Germline CDR1 and CDR2: SGHAT and FQNNGV. The method was immunoSEQ multiplex PCR; TCRdb's version includes in-frame clones alone and lacks a portion of them. The sample holds about 200,000 clones, 85% seen once. The gene calls are TRBV11-2 and TRBJ2-1; 8 nucleotides line up with TRBD2. The sequenced sample consisted of peripheral blood. The TCR comes from a person aged 70 to 85 with COVID-19, enrolled during active disease. DNA of the CDR3: TGTGCCAGCAGCTTTTGGTCGGGAGGGACCGATGAGCAGTTCTTC. Encoded protein: CASSFWSGGTDEQFF. Full variable domain (outside the CDR3, taken from reference TRBV11-2 and TRBJ2-1): EAGVAQSPRYKIIEKRQSVAFWCNPISGHATLYWYQQILGQGPKLLIQFQNNGVVDDSQLPKDRFSAERLKGVDSTLKIQPAKLEDSAVYLCASSFWSGGTDEQFFGPGTRLTVL.